This T cell receptor (beta chain) was sequenced during a study of Graves' ophthalmopathy and Graves' hyperthyroidism. Study-level points and caveats: Ophthalmopathy could be told apart from stable hyperthyroidism by a 13-signature model (approximately 90% sensitivity, over 65% specificity).

Clinicians made diagnoses from clinical symptoms, serum thyroxine, TRAb, thyroid ultrasound and orbital computed tomography. Amplification from RNA transcripts yielded the TCR beta CDR3 regions. HTBI primers served in a first-round RT-PCR, which a second-round multiplex PCR followed. MiXCR, applied by TCRdb to the multiplex PCR reads, yields one record per CDR3 protein. The data contain about 1.2 million distinct CDR3 sequences, about 36% of them singletons. Details on this clonotype: Its antigen remains unknown.

The germline CDR1 and CDR2 sequences are LGHNA and YSLEER. This CDR3 is 20 amino acids long. V dropped 1 base and J dropped 2 bases, with 21 bases sitting between them. The receptor's source is an adult man with Graves' hyperthyroidism. What was sequenced was peripheral blood or thyroid tissue (not recorded which). The chain employs TRBV4-3 and TRBJ2-6; the D call may be TRBD1 or TRBD2 (5 bases each). The CDR3 sequence is CASSQGGVYHQGAGANVLTF. The CDR3 region has the DNA TGCGCCAGCAGCCAAGGGGGTGTATATCACCAGGGAGCTGGGGCCAACGTCCTGACTTTC.